This TCR beta chain was observed in a study of monozygotic twins with inflammatory bowel disease. The CDR3 contains 16 residues. The germline CDR1 and CDR2 sequences are MNHEY and SMNVEV (reference sequence). Each CDR3 protein gets one entry in TCRdb, which reprocessed the 5' RACE reads and gives no DNA. The data include about 380,000 distinct CDR3 sequences; the top ten clones carry approximately 2.4%. The specimen was blood. V usage is TRBV27 and J usage is TRBJ2-1; TCRdb reports TRBD1, a call that lacks DNA to check it against. This TCR came from a human donor with ulcerative colitis or Crohn's disease, or a healthy co-twin of an affected twin (not recorded which). The CDR3 sequence is CASTLWGGRMNNEQFF.